Sequencing of this T cell receptor (beta chain) was carried out in a study of blood T cell repertoires in COVID-19 (TCRdb year 2020). Some background on the complete study: Collaborator samples came from the United States, Italy and Spain and covered acute and convalescent phases of COVID-19. Sample metadata almost always included a de-identified subject ID, COVID-19 status, age in years and sex. The repertoires were released in a freely available public database intended as a resource for research on the immune response to SARS-CoV-2. The dataset comprised deeply sampled blood TCRbeta repertoires from subjects exposed to, actively infected with, or recovered from COVID-19. HLA class I and class II types, where available, came from metadata supplied by the sample provider rather than from assay-based typing. The prospective study material was composed of cDNA or gDNA derived from T cells, B-cell-depleted T cells, or PBMCs. Samples were obtained from the ongoing ImmuneRACE study (first 160 participants) and from approximately 1,200 subjects provided by 6 global collaborators. Results and caveats for the whole study, not just this receptor: The quantity of clinical and demographic metadata differed by source and by participant and was supplied without curation.

One collaborating source in Seattle enrolled patients during active infection and followed them longitudinally through the course of disease. Whole blood was collected in K2EDTA tubes by collaborating institutions according to the institutions' own protocols. For TCRbeta analysis, collaborator samples were shipped as frozen whole blood, as isolated PBMCs, or as DNA extracted from either sample type. As for this clone: The antigen it recognizes is unknown. Base qualities are missing; no much larger clone stands one base away.

The germline V gene (reference sequence) supplies CDR1 GTSNPN and CDR2 SVGIG. V loses 3 bases of germline sequence and J loses 5 bases, and the interval between the two ends is 7 bases. The CDR3 has 11 amino acids, counting the end cysteine and phenylalanine. Kept here is only the CDR3 DNA, which spans 33 bases and is read in frame from base 1. TCRbeta CDR3 regions were amplified from genomic DNA by means of the immunoSEQ Assay, a bias-controlled multiplex PCR. The published analysis was carried out like this. The number of nucleated cells in each sample was estimated by amplification of reference gene primers within the assay. Sequence reads were collapsed and filtered to measure the absolute abundance of every unique TCRbeta CDR3 rearrangement. For each sample, productive Simpson clonality was calculated as the square root of Simpson's diversity index over productive rearrangements. The source is immuneACCESS, and TCRdb retained only in-frame sequences with V and J called. Part of the clones is not carried over; for the studies checked, unresolved V genes explain less than half of this, and the remainder is unexplained. That table is the source of V, J and clone size, and D and trimming were worked out from the DNA. This sample gives tens of thousands of clones in total; approximately 88% of them show up just once. Approximately 16% of the sample is held by the ten biggest clonotypes.

Sample: peripheral blood. This receptor chain uses TRBV30 and TRBJ1-2, with no confident D gene call. The TCR sequence derives from a woman aged 55-70 years with COVID-19, enrolled during active disease. The bases are TGTGCCTGGAGGGCGGATTATGGCTACACCTTC. Its protein reads: CAWRADYGYTF.